These T cell receptor beta chains were read from a single sample in a study of OX40 agonist ivuxolimab in advanced cancers. The table came from immunoSEQ multiplex PCR; TCRdb's copy has only in-frame clones and leaves some out. Among about 3,400 clones, around three quarters were seen once, and the ten largest hold over 30%. This specimen consisted of CD4+ or CD8+ T cells sorted from blood, obtained in a trial of the OX40 agonist ivuxolimab. Receptor source: an adult with an advanced solid tumor such as melanoma, head and neck, liver or kidney cancer. Both conserved end residues are part of each CDR3. The D gene is left open where the match is weak. Clone size is given for some rows only: seen once, a few or many times, or a class if the clone is expanded.

D gene	V gene	J gene	clone size	CDR3 protein	CDR3 DNA
TRBD2	TRBV2	TRBJ2-1	-	CASSHPLAGGLSYNEQFF	TGTGCCAGCAGTCACCCCCTAGCGGGAGGGCTCTCCTACAATGAGCAGTTCTTC
-	TRBV2	TRBJ2-5	-	CASSESGGQETQYF	TGTGCCAGCAGTGAAAGTGGGGGCCAAGAGACCCAGTACTTC
-	TRBV4-1	TRBJ2-1	-	CASSQEDLFLREQFF	TGCGCCAGCAGCCAAGAGGATCTATTTCTGCGTGAGCAGTTCTTC
-	TRBV9	TRBJ2-2	-	CASSWTRFSGNTGELFF	TGTGCCAGCAGCTGGACACGGTTCTCGGGAAACACCGGGGAGCTGTTTTTT
TRBD1	TRBV6-5	TRBJ2-3	few	CASSYQGQGLTDTQYF	TGTGCCAGCAGTTACCAGGGACAGGGTCTAACAGATACGCAGTATTTT
-	TRBV6-6	TRBJ2-1	-	CASSYSNEQFF	TGTGCCAGCAGTTACTCGAATGAGCAGTTCTTC
TRBD2	TRBV7-2	TRBJ2-1	-	CASSLEGLGVNEQFF	TGTGCCAGCAGCTTAGAGGGACTAGGGGTGAATGAGCAGTTCTTC
-	TRBV27	TRBJ1-5	-	CASSLGAPQPQHF	TGTGCCAGCAGTTTAGGGGCCCCCCAGCCCCAGCATTTT
-	TRBV5-4	TRBJ2-3	-	CASSDAVSGSTDTQYF	TGTGCCAGCAGCGACGCGGTTAGCGGAAGCACAGATACGCAGTATTTT
-	TRBV30	TRBJ2-1	-	CAWSFNEQFF	TGTGCCTGGAGTTTCAATGAGCAGTTCTTC
-	TRBV27	TRBJ2-5	-	CASSLSRQGLRQTQYF	TGTGCCAGCAGTTTATCGCGGCAGGGACTGAGGCAGACCCAGTACTTC
-	TRBV5-5	TRBJ2-7	-	CASSLGFAPYYEQYF	TGTGCCAGCAGCTTGGGGTTCGCTCCCTATTACGAGCAGTACTTC
-	TRBV5-8	TRBJ1-2	-	CASSFRGWHGYTF	TGTGCCAGCAGCTTCCGGGGGTGGCATGGCTACACCTTC
-	TRBV7-9	TRBJ2-5	-	CASSPTLSETQYF	TGTGCCAGCAGCCCGACGCTATCGGAGACCCAGTACTTC
TRBD2	TRBV18	TRBJ2-5	-	CASSAPSGRPQETQYF	TGTGCCAGCTCAGCGCCTAGCGGGAGACCCCAAGAGACCCAGTACTTC
TRBD2	TRBV7-2	TRBJ2-1	-	CASSELALQREGDEQFF	TGTGCCAGCAGCGAACTCGCTTTACAGCGGGAGGGGGATGAGCAGTTCTTC
-	TRBV30	TRBJ2-1	-	CAWSTGTGPWNEQFF	TGTGCCTGGAGTACCGGGACTGGTCCATGGAATGAGCAGTTCTTC
-	TRBV7-9	TRBJ1-1	once	CASSRRPNTEAFF	TGTGCCAGCAGCCGCCGGCCGAACACTGAAGCTTTCTTT
-	TRBV4-2	TRBJ1-2	-	CASSQGTDRTEGTRYGYTF	TGTGCCAGCAGCCAAGGAACCGACCGGACGGAGGGTACGAGGTATGGCTACACCTTC
TRBD1	TRBV9	TRBJ2-7	-	CASSGGTGYEQYF	TGTGCCAGCAGCGGGGGGACAGGCTACGAGCAGTACTTC
-	TRBV2	TRBJ2-7	-	CASSDWTTYEQYF	TGTGCCAGCAGTGATTGGACTACCTACGAGCAGTACTTC
-	TRBV5-6	TRBJ1-4	-	CASSLGANEKLFF	TGTGCCAGCAGCTTGGGGGCTAATGAAAAACTGTTTTTT
-	TRBV9	TRBJ1-5	-	CASSVGAMGNQPQHF	TGTGCCAGCAGCGTAGGGGCAATGGGGAATCAGCCCCAGCATTTT
-	TRBV21-1	TRBJ2-7	-	CASSNSLHVLDEQYF	TGTGCCAGCAGTAACTCGTTACACGTGTTAGACGAGCAGTACTTC
TRBD1	TRBV4-1	TRBJ2-5	-	CASSWDREKTQYF	TGCGCCAGCAGCTGGGACAGGGAAAAGACCCAGTACTTC
-	TRBV7-9	TRBJ2-5	-	CASSLSQGRETQYF	TGTGCCAGCAGCTTATCCCAGGGAAGGGAGACCCAGTACTTC
-	TRBV6-5	TRBJ2-2	-	CASSYGSWSSPGELFF	TGTGCCAGCAGTTACGGTTCCTGGTCCAGCCCCGGGGAGCTGTTTTTT
-	TRBV5-5	TRBJ2-1	-	CASSYNQYEQFF	TGTGCCAGCAGCTATAATCAGTATGAGCAGTTCTTC
TRBD1	TRBV27	TRBJ2-7	-	CASSWDRYYEQYF	TGTGCCAGCAGTTGGGACAGATACTACGAGCAGTACTTC
-	TRBV10-3	TRBJ2-1	-	CASSAGTVEQFF	TGTGCCTCTTCCGCGGGAACGGTTGAGCAGTTCTTC
-	TRBV6-1	TRBJ2-1	-	CASTTGYNEQFF	TGTGCCAGCACCACCGGGTACAATGAGCAGTTCTTC
TRBD1	TRBV5-6	TRBJ1-3	-	CASSLQGAMRSGNTIYF	TGTGCCAGCAGCTTGCAGGGGGCGATGAGATCTGGAAACACCATATATTTT
TRBD2	TRBV28	TRBJ2-7	-	CASRGGTSGTYEQYF	TGTGCCAGCAGGGGAGGGACTAGCGGGACCTACGAGCAGTACTTC
-	TRBV7-8	TRBJ1-1	-	CASSLQVQNTEAFF	TGTGCCAGCAGCTTACAGGTACAGAACACTGAAGCTTTCTTT
-	TRBV14	TRBJ2-7	-	CASSQDRGAGSSYEQYF	TGTGCCAGCAGCCAAGATCGAGGGGCGGGGAGCTCCTACGAGCAGTACTTC
-	TRBV7-6	TRBJ2-1	-	CASSPAVSSYNEQFF	TGTGCCAGCAGCCCAGCGGTGAGCTCCTACAATGAGCAGTTCTTC
-	TRBV7-8	TRBJ2-3	-	CASSLGVGGPDTQYF	TGTGCCAGCAGTCTCGGTGTGGGGGGCCCAGATACGCAGTATTTT
TRBD1	TRBV7-6	TRBJ2-1	-	CASSLAGQGYEQFF	TGTGCCAGCAGCTTAGCAGGACAGGGGTACGAGCAGTTCTTC
-	TRBV30	TRBJ1-5	-	CAWSYVGAGQPQHF	TGTGCCTGGAGTTATGTGGGGGCTGGGCAGCCCCAGCATTTT
-	TRBV7-6	TRBJ2-5	-	CASSPRPQETQYF	TGTGCCAGCAGCCCGCGGCCCCAAGAGACCCAGTACTTC
TRBD2	TRBV5-4	TRBJ2-7	-	CASSPLAGGTYEQYF	TGTGCCAGCAGCCCACTAGCGGGGGGAACCTACGAGCAGTACTTC
-	TRBV7-2	TRBJ2-3	-	CASSLGLLGDTQYF	TGTGCCAGCAGCCTGGGACTCCTTGGAGATACGCAGTATTTT
-	TRBV7-9	TRBJ2-7	-	CASSLEYEQYF	TGTGCCAGCAGCCTCGAGTACGAGCAGTACTTC
-	TRBV28	TRBJ1-2	-	CASSFAQENDGYTF	TGTGCCAGCAGTTTCGCACAGGAGAACGATGGCTACACCTTC
-	TRBV15	TRBJ2-2	-	CATSRAAGGGELFF	TGTGCCACCAGCAGAGCGGCGGGTGGCGGGGAGCTGTTTTTT
-	TRBV19	TRBJ2-7	-	CASSTNAGHYEQYF	TGTGCCAGTAGTACAAACGCGGGTCACTACGAGCAGTACTTC
-	TRBV11-2	TRBJ2-7	-	CASSRAGNKHEQYF	TGTGCCAGCAGTCGGGCAGGGAATAAACACGAGCAGTACTTC
-	TRBV5-1	TRBJ1-6	-	CASSLGPGDNSPLHF	TGCGCCAGCAGCTTGGGCCCGGGGGATAATTCACCCCTCCACTTT
-	TRBV27	TRBJ2-1	-	CASTFGISSYNEQFF	TGTGCCAGCACCTTCGGCATATCATCCTACAATGAGCAGTTCTTC
-	TRBV9	TRBJ2-1	-	CASSVDGGWNEQFF	TGTGCCAGCAGCGTAGATGGGGGCTGGAATGAGCAGTTCTTC
-	TRBV28	TRBJ1-2	few	CASSQVEVNYGYTF	TGTGCCAGCAGCCAGGTAGAAGTTAACTATGGCTACACCTTC
TRBD1	TRBV29-1	TRBJ2-3	once	CSVSPGQGTDTQYF	TGCAGCGTTTCTCCGGGACAGGGGACAGATACGCAGTATTTT
TRBD1	TRBV28	TRBJ2-7	-	CASSLGTGTYEQYF	TGTGCCAGCAGTTTAGGGACAGGGACCTACGAGCAGTACTTC
-	TRBV6-1	TRBJ2-1	-	CASSEPLNEQFF	TGTGCCAGCAGTGAACCACTTAATGAGCAGTTCTTC
-	TRBV28	TRBJ2-7	-	CASSPGTTTHPRYEQYF	TGTGCCAGCAGTCCTGGGACAACGACTCACCCTAGGTACGAGCAGTACTTC
-	TRBV11-2	TRBJ2-2	-	CASSLAGTGELFF	TGTGCCAGCAGCTTAGCTGGGACCGGGGAGCTGTTTTTT
-	TRBV6-6	TRBJ1-1	-	CASSLGRGDTEAFF	TGTGCCAGCAGTTTAGGGAGGGGGGACACTGAAGCTTTCTTT
-	TRBV9	TRBJ1-1	once	CASSGPGTEAFF	TGTGCCAGCAGTGGCCCGGGCACTGAAGCTTTCTTT
-	TRBV9	TRBJ1-1	few	CASSAPDGTEAFF	TGTGCCAGCAGCGCCCCAGATGGGACTGAAGCTTTCTTT